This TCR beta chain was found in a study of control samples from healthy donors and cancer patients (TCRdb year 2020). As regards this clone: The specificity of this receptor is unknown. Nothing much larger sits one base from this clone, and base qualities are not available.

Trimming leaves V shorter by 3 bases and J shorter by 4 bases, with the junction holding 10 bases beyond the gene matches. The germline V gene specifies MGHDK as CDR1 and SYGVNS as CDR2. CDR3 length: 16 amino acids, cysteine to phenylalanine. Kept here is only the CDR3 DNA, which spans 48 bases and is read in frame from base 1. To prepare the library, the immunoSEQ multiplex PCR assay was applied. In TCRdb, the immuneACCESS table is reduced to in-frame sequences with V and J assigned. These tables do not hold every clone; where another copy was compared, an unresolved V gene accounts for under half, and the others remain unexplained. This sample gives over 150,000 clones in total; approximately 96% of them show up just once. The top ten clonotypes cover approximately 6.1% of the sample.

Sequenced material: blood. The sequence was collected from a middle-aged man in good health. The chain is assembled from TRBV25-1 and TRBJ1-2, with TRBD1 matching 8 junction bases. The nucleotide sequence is TGTGCCAGCAGTGACGAGATCGGGACAGGCCGCTATGGCTACACCTTC. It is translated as CASSDEIGTGRYGYTF.